This entry lists 21 T cell receptor beta chains sequenced from one sample in a study of T cell responses to AZD1222 COVID-19 vaccine. Generated by immunoSEQ multiplex PCR, the TCRdb table keeps only in-frame clones and is missing some. The sample yields tens of thousands of clones, about 89% seen once. The material was peripheral blood, obtained on day 0 of MenACWY control vaccination. The receptors here all came from an adult in good health.

The rearrangement joins TRBV28 to TRBJ1-1; D unresolved. The V and J ends lost 6 bases and 9 bases respectively, with 11 bases between them. Germline CDR1 is MDHEN and CDR2 is SYDVKM. The CDR3 runs 11 residues. The CDR3, as DNA: TGTGCCAGCAGGGAGACGAGCAAAGCTTTCTTT. This codes for CASRETSKAFF.

V usage is TRBV25-1 and J usage is TRBJ2-7, with D perhaps TRBD2 (5 bases). The germline V and J ends were trimmed by 4 bases and 5 bases, with 12 bases remaining between them. CDR1 and CDR2 from the germline V gene are MGHDK and SYGVNS. The CDR3 extends over 13 amino acids. The CDR3 loop is CASSAAWGDEQYF. CDR3 nucleotides: TGTGCCAGCAGTGCCGCATGGGGAGACGAGCAGTACTTC.

This chain connects TRBV4-1 to TRBJ1-1, with D possibly being TRBD1 (5 bases). This CDR3 has 12 amino acids. The V gene lost 1 base and the J gene lost 6 bases, with 6 bases spanning the gap. Germline values: CDR1 MGHRA, CDR2 YSYEKL. The CDR3 here is CASSQAGAEAFF. The DNA for the CDR3 is TGCGCCAGCAGCCAAGCGGGGGCTGAAGCTTTCTTT.

The CDR3 DNA sequence: TGTGCCAGCAGCTACCTCCGTAGGAATGAGCAGTTCTTC. It encodes CASSYLRRNEQFF. The V gene is TRBV25-1, the J gene TRBJ2-1; no reliable D call. Trimming stripped 6 bases from V and 7 bases from J, with 13 bases between. The germline gives CDR1 MGHDK, CDR2 SYGVNS. The CDR3 extends over 13 amino acids.

The chain joins TRBV19 to TRBJ1-1, with D possibly matching TRBD1 (6 bases). Germline CDR1 LNHDA, CDR2 SQIVND (reference sequence). V was pared by 5 bases and J by 6 bases, with 13 bases between. This CDR3 is built from 13 residues. Here the CDR3 reads CASSATGIAEAFF. In DNA, the CDR3 is TGTGCCAGTAGTGCAACAGGGATTGCTGAAGCTTTCTTT.

The chain employs TRBV19 and TRBJ1-1; D possibly corresponds to TRBD1 (5 bases). The CDR3 is 14 amino acids. Trimming took off 5 bases at V and 0 bases at J, with 10 bases between the two ends. CDR1 LNHDA and CDR2 SQIVND come from the germline V gene (reference sequence). The CDR3 sequence is CASSGRGVNTEAFF. CDR3 bases: TGTGCCAGTAGTGGGCGGGGCGTGAACACTGAAGCTTTCTTT. Filled out from reference TRBV19 and TRBJ1-1, the complete variable domain reads DGGITQSPKYLFRKEGQNVTLSCEQNLNHDAMYWYRQDPGQGLRLIYYSQIVNDFQKGDIAEGYSVSREKKESFPLTVTSAQKNPTAFYLCASSGRGVNTEAFFGQGTRLTVV.

The V gene is TRBV28, the J gene TRBJ1-2; perhaps TRBD1 as D (5 bases). This CDR3 region has 11 residues. V gave up 8 bases and J gave up 8 bases, with 12 bases separating them. Looked up from germline, CDR1 is MDHEN and CDR2 is SYDVKM. This chain's CDR3 is CASDGTRGYTF. The CDR3 DNA sequence: TGTGCCAGCGACGGGACCCGGGGCTACACCTTC.

The genes are TRBV27 and TRBJ1-2; 7 bases are shared with TRBD1. Germline V gene data show CDR1 as MNHEY and CDR2 as SMNVEV (reference sequence). This CDR3 is 14 amino acids long. J lost 8 bases, V lost 5 bases, and 11 bases had no gene match. As DNA, the CDR3 is TGTGCCAGCAGTATCCTGACAGGGACTGGCGGCTACACCTTC. It encodes CASSILTGTGGYTF.

The V and J genes are TRBV5-1 and TRBJ1-2; no reliable D call. This CDR3 is 13 amino acids long. Looked up from germline, CDR1 is SGHRS and CDR2 is YFSETQ. Between the trimmed V and J ends, which lost 2 bases and 9 bases, there was a span of 14 bases. Here the CDR3 reads CASSFNSQGSYTF. DNA of the CDR3: TGCGCCAGCAGCTTTAATTCGCAAGGGAGCTACACCTTC.

The chain has TRBV29-1 and TRBJ1-4; D is unclear. Germline values: CDR1 SQVTM, CDR2 ANQGSEA. V was trimmed by 4 bases and J by 4 bases, leaving 4 bases between them. The CDR3 runs to 11 residues. As DNA, the CDR3 is TGCAGCGTTGCCGGTAATGAAAAACTGTTTTTT. It encodes CSVAGNEKLFF.

V usage is TRBV7-9 and J usage is TRBJ2-5; tentative D call: TRBD1 (6 bases). The CDR3 extends over 15 amino acids. Trimming removed 1 base from V and 2 bases from J, with 11 bases in between. Per the germline V gene, CDR1 is SEHNR and CDR2 is FQNEAQ (reference sequence). This chain's CDR3 is CASSLGDTKQETQYF. In DNA form, the CDR3 reads TGTGCCAGCAGCTTAGGGGACACTAAACAAGAGACCCAGTACTTC.

This clone has just one count. The V call is TRBV30, the J call TRBJ1-3; D remains ambiguous. The V gene's germline CDR1 is GTSNPN and CDR2 SVGIG (reference sequence). The germline V and J ends were trimmed by 0 bases and 5 bases, with 14 bases remaining between them. The length of the CDR3 is 15 residues. DNA of the CDR3: TGTGCCTGGAGTGTACGGACCTGGGATAGAAACACCATATATTTT. Its protein product is CAWSVRTWDRNTIYF.

The rearrangement links TRBV9 to TRBJ1-4, with D uncertain. Germline V gene sequence: CDR1 SGDLS, CDR2 YYNGEE. Trimming left V 2 bases short and J 7 bases short, with 15 bases between. There are 15 residues in the CDR3. The chain's CDR3 is CASSVSAVRAEKLFF. In DNA, the CDR3 is TGTGCCAGCAGCGTCTCGGCAGTGCGCGCTGAAAAACTGTTTTTT.

This clone appeared a single time. V is TRBV5-4 and J is TRBJ2-7; no definite D call. CDR1 is SGHNT, CDR2 YYREEE, per germline (reference sequence). Trimming took off 4 bases at V and 3 bases at J, with 14 bases between the two ends. CDR3 length: 14 amino acids. The CDR3 reads CASSRSDVDYEQYF. As DNA, the CDR3 is TGTGCCAGCAGCCGCTCGGACGTGGACTACGAGCAGTACTTC.

This chain uses TRBV15 with TRBJ1-5; D is uncertain. The CDR3 has 13 amino acids. V was cut by 0 bases and J by 2 bases, with 2 bases left in between. From germline, CDR1 is LNHNV and CDR2 YYDKDF (reference sequence). The CDR3 DNA follows: TGTGCCACCAGCAGAGAAGGCAATCAGCCCCAGCATTTT. This translates into CATSREGNQPQHF.

This clone has just one count. The J gene is TRBJ2-5, the V gene TRBV28; D gene unclear. V lost 5 bases, J lost 2 bases, and 0 bases lay in between. The CDR3 extends over 10 amino acids. Germline values: CDR1 MDHEN, CDR2 SYDVKM. In nucleotides, the CDR3 is TGTGCCAGCAGTCAAGAGACCCAGTACTTC. Translated: CASSQETQYF.

The rearrangement joins TRBV30 to TRBJ1-5; D not certain. Per germline, CDR1 GTSNPN and CDR2 SVGIG (reference sequence). The CDR3 loop spans 14 amino acids. Deletions cut 0 bases from V and 2 bases from J, with 8 bases between. The DNA of the CDR3 is TGTGCCTGGAGTGTGAAGGGCGGCAATCAGCCCCAGCATTTT. It translates to CAWSVKGGNQPQHF.

The V call is TRBV24-1, the J call TRBJ1-5; 9 positions agree with TRBD1. V was clipped by 3 bases and J by 0 bases; unmatched bases: 11. Germline-derived CDR1 and CDR2 are KGHDR and SFDVKD. The CDR3 is made up of 19 amino acids. The CDR3 nucleotides are TGTGCCACCAGTGATGGCAGACAGGGGGGGAGGTATAGCAATCAGCCCCAGCATTTT. Translating gives CATSDGRQGGRYSNQPQHF.

The genes are TRBV6-5 and TRBJ1-2; D unresolved. The CDR3 has 14 residues. The germline V gene has CDR1 MNHEY and CDR2 SVGAGI. Trimming stripped 7 bases from V and 3 bases from J, with 15 bases between. CDR3 coding DNA: TGTGCCAGCACCTCTAGGGCCGGCGACTATGGCTACACCTTC. This gives the protein CASTSRAGDYGYTF.

This chain connects TRBV7-2 to TRBJ2-5, with 9 bases fitting TRBD2. Germline-derived CDR1 and CDR2 are SGHTA and FQGNSA. The CDR3 sequence is 18 residues long. V shed 5 bases and J 0 bases; nucleotides not matched to a gene: 13. CDR3 region: CASSRPGASGRNQETQYF. In DNA form, the CDR3 reads TGTGCCAGCAGCCGTCCCGGAGCCAGCGGGAGGAACCAAGAGACCCAGTACTTC.

CDR3: CASSYSSQGWGTEAFF. The CDR3 coding sequence is TGTGCCAGCAGTTACTCGAGTCAGGGATGGGGCACTGAAGCTTTCTTT. V gene TRBV6-5 combines with J gene TRBJ1-1; D is perhaps TRBD1 (5 bases). The V end was cut by 0 bases, the J end by 4 bases, with 15 bases between. From germline, CDR1 is MNHEY and CDR2 SVGAGI. CDR3 size: 16 residues.